The next 14 T cell receptor beta chains were all read from a single sample in a study of shared clonotypes between healthy human individuals. TCRdb keeps only in-frame clones here, not all; method: immunoSEQ multiplex PCR. This sample carries some 2 million clones, approximately 94% of them seen once, and the ten largest clones take roughly 1%. Naivety among CD8 cells was defined by CD45RO negativity and positive CCR7 selection, thereby excluding terminally differentiated effector memory CD45RA+ cells. Sequenced material: naive CD8+ T cells sorted from blood. These receptors came from a man between 18 and 29 years old in good health.

V is TRBV13 and J is TRBJ2-1; 13 bases agree with TRBD2. The CDR3 has 21 amino acids. Germline trimming cut 3 bases from V and 0 bases from J; bases unmatched to any gene: 14. The germline V gene has CDR1 PRHDT and CDR2 FYEKMQ (reference sequence). CDR3 loop: CASSLSTRLAGGYSSYNEQFF. The CDR3 DNA reads TGTGCCAGCAGCTTGTCCACCAGACTAGCGGGGGGATATAGCTCCTACAATGAGCAGTTCTTC.

V and J are TRBV15 and TRBJ2-6, with D tentatively TRBD2 (6 bases). V lost 5 bases to trimming and J lost 3 bases, with 8 bases between them. Germline CDR1 and CDR2: LNHNV and YYDKDF (reference sequence). CDR3 length: 14 amino acids. DNA of the CDR3: TGTGCCACCAGCCCCGGGGGTGGGGCCAACGTCCTGACTTTC. Translating gives CATSPGGGANVLTF.

On this clone: Other DNA sequences in this specimen translate into the identical CDR3. The chain couples TRBV13 to TRBJ1-2; no clear D. Germline V gene sequence: CDR1 PRHDT, CDR2 FYEKMQ (reference sequence). The CDR3 has 13 amino acids. Deletions cut 3 bases from V and 4 bases from J, with 9 bases between. This CDR3 reads CASSLDRGYGYTF. The CDR3 nucleotides are TGTGCCAGCAGCTTGGATCGCGGCTATGGCTACACCTTC.

V usage is TRBV14 and J usage is TRBJ1-1; D not resolved. The CDR3 consists of 14 residues. Germline assignment: CDR1 SGHDN and CDR2 FVKESK. V gave up 0 bases and J gave up 0 bases, with 5 bases separating them. CDR3 DNA: TGTGCCAGCAGCCAAGACCTGATGAACACTGAAGCTTTCTTT. Encoded protein: CASSQDLMNTEAFF.

In its sample, this clone was seen a few times. This sequence joins TRBV27 and TRBJ1-5, with a possible D match to TRBD1 (6 bases). Germline CDR1 reads MNHEY; CDR2 reads SMNVEV (reference sequence). The CDR3 is 15 residues long. Trimming pared 5 bases from V and 3 bases from J, leaving 14 bases between. CDR3 residues: CASSPWTATNQPQHF. For the CDR3, the DNA is TGTGCCAGCAGTCCGTGGACAGCTACCAATCAGCCCCAGCATTTT.

The chain joins TRBV4-2 to TRBJ2-3; TRBD1 is a possible D gene (5 bases). V lost 5 bases, J lost 2 bases, and 14 bases lay in between. The CDR3 loop spans 15 amino acids. Germline lookup yields CDR1 LGHNA and CDR2 YNFKEQ. The CDR3, as DNA: TGTGCCAGCAGCACAGACAGCTTTACCACAGATACGCAGTATTTT. Residues: CASSTDSFTTDTQYF.

This clone came up once. The V and J genes are TRBV1 and TRBJ1-2; the D call of TRBD1 is as the table states it, not checked on the DNA. TRBV1 is noted as a pseudogene. The CDR3 extends over 16 amino acids. The CDR3 protein is CTSRRTGAKANYGYTF. The CDR3 DNA sequence: TGCACCAGCAGACGGACAGGGGCGAAAGCTAACTATGGCTACACCTTC.

This clone was seen only once. The V gene is TRBV5-1, the J gene TRBJ2-1; TRBD2 agrees at 11 bases. In germline, CDR1 is SGHRS, CDR2 YFSETQ. There are 16 residues in the CDR3. J gave up 3 bases and V 0 bases, and 2 bases lay outside the gene matches. The CDR3 reads CASSLALAGDYNEQFF. The CDR3 nucleotides are TGCGCCAGCAGCTTGGCACTAGCGGGGGACTACAATGAGCAGTTCTTC.

This chain links TRBV2 with TRBJ2-2; the match to TRBD1 covers 10 bases. Trimming cost V 6 bases and J 6 bases; bases outside gene matches: 7. This CDR3 region has 15 residues. CDR1 is SNHLY and CDR2 is FYNNEI in the germline V gene. CDR3 amino acids: CASRRTGGKAGELFF. Written as DNA, the CDR3 is TGTGCCAGCAGGAGGACAGGGGGGAAGGCCGGGGAGCTGTTTTTT.

V and J are TRBV7-9 and TRBJ2-2, with 7 bases lining up with TRBD1. J lost 4 bases, V lost 5 bases, and 13 bases had no gene match. Germline V CDR1 and CDR2: SEHNR, FQNEAQ (reference sequence). CDR3 length equals 17 residues. The CDR3: CASSPHPDRVLTGELFF. CDR3 nucleotides: TGTGCCAGCAGCCCGCACCCAGACAGGGTACTCACCGGGGAGCTGTTTTTT.

The chain recombines TRBV29-1 with TRBJ1-2; D possibly corresponds to TRBD1 (5 bases). This CDR3 contains 13 residues. Germline lookup yields CDR1 SQVTM and CDR2 ANQGSEA. V was pared by 6 bases and J by 0 bases, with 11 bases between. In DNA form, the CDR3 reads TGCAGCGTCCTGACAGAAGCTAACTATGGCTACACCTTC. Protein: CSVLTEANYGYTF.

The chain employs TRBV19 and TRBJ1-5; D ambiguous. The V end was cut by 6 bases, the J end by 2 bases, with 14 bases between. The CDR3 length is 15 residues. Germline V gene sequence: CDR1 LNHDA, CDR2 SQIVND (reference sequence). The CDR3: CASSLGSSGNQPQHF. The CDR3 nucleotides are TGTGCCAGTAGCCTCGGATCCTCTGGCAATCAGCCCCAGCATTTT.

V usage is TRBV18 and J usage is TRBJ2-7, with TRBD1 matching 12 bases. The CDR3 extends over 16 amino acids. Per germline, CDR1 KGHSH and CDR2 LQKENI. V was pared by 1 base and J by 3 bases, with 4 bases of the junction left unmatched. CDR3 nucleotides: TGTGCCAGCTCACCACAAGGGACAGGGGGCCTCTACGAGCAGTACTTC. Encoded protein: CASSPQGTGGLYEQYF.

A few counts support this clone. Relative to the germline gene, one junction end is altered; a read error may explain this. V and J are TRBV11-2 and TRBJ1-5; D is possibly TRBD1 (5 bases). The germline V gene encodes CDR1 SGHAT and CDR2 FQNNGV. This CDR3 contains 17 residues. The CDR3 DNA reads TGTGCCAGCAGCCTAGACCCGGGGCAGTTGAATAATCAGCCCCAGCATTTT. Translation: CASSLDPGQLNNQPQHF.